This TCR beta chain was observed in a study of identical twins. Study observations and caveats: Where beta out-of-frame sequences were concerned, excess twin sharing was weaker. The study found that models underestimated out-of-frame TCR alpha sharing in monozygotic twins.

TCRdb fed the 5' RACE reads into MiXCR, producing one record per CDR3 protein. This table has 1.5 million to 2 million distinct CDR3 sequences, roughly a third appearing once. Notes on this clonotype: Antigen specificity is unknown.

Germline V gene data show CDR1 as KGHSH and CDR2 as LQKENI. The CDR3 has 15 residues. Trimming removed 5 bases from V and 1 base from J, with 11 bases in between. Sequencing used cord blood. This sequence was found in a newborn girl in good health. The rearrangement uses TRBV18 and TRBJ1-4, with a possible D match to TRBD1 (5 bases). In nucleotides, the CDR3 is TGTGCCAGCTCAACTCAGGGTATAACTAATGAAAAACTGTTTTTT. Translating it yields CASSTQGITNEKLFF.